The 14 T cell receptor beta chains below come from one sample, sequenced in a study of beta chain features in type 1 diabetes. The sequenced template was cDNA made from the entire isolated RNA. Here immunoSEQ multiplex PCR was the method, and the copy in TCRdb shows in-frame clones only, minus some. Here the sample spans some 350,000 clones, around 10% being singletons. What these receptors recognize is not known. Study-wide findings and caveats: Among patients with Type 1 diabetes, TCRB CDR3s were moderately but significantly shorter in every one of the four CD4+ subsets.

Sequencing was carried out using central memory CD4+ T cells from blood. The receptors derive from a man under 40 with type 1 diabetes.

This clone was counted a few times. J is TRBJ2-2 and V is TRBV7-2; D is perhaps TRBD1 or TRBD2 (6 bases each). The V gene lost 4 bases and the J gene lost 2 bases, with 23 bases spanning the gap. Germline CDR1 SGHTA, CDR2 FQGNSA. The CDR3 extends over 19 amino acids. The CDR3 here is CASSSSRAGHTKNTGELFF. CDR3 DNA: TGTGCCAGCAGCTCCTCAAGGGCGGGACATACCAAAAACACCGGGGAGCTGTTTTTT.

In this sample, this clone turned up a few times. This sequence joins TRBV7-2 and TRBJ2-7; possible D gene TRBD1, 5 bases. Trimming pared 5 bases from V and 2 bases from J, leaving 7 bases between. In germline, CDR1 is SGHTA, CDR2 FQGNSA. The CDR3 runs to 12 residues. CDR3 DNA: TGTGCCAGCAGCAGACAGACCTACGAGCAGTACTTC. This encodes CASSRQTYEQYF.

At least ten counts were recorded for this clone. The V and J genes are TRBV30 and TRBJ1-4, with 9 positions matching TRBD1. CDR1 is GTSNPN and CDR2 is SVGIG in the germline V gene (reference sequence). The V and J ends lost 3 bases and 10 bases, in that order; junction bases with no gene match: 12. The CDR3 has 15 amino acids. The CDR3 loop is CAWSLDRTGVGKLFF. CDR3 coding DNA: TGTGCCTGGAGCCTCGACCGGACAGGGGTGGGAAAACTGTTTTTT.

This chain joins TRBV27 and TRBJ2-7; tentatively, D is TRBD1 or TRBD2 (5 bases each). The CDR3 sequence is 14 residues long. Germline V gene data show CDR1 as MNHEY and CDR2 as SMNVEV (reference sequence). Trimming left V 5 bases short and J 0 bases short, with 11 bases between. CDR3 residues: CASSGGLSSYEQYF. The CDR3 bases are TGTGCCAGCAGTGGGGGATTGAGCTCCTACGAGCAGTACTTC.

This clone occurred many times. The junction does not match germline at one end; this may be a read error. The V call is TRBV2, the J call TRBJ2-7, with a tentative D call TRBD1 (5 bases). CDR3 length: 12 residues. Per the germline V gene, CDR1 is SNHLY and CDR2 is FYNNEI. Written as DNA, the CDR3 is TGTGCCAGCAGCACAGGATTTTACGTGCAGTACTTC. This sequence encodes CASSTGFYVQYF.

The CDR3 spells CASSQPAQDTQYF. DNA for the CDR3: TGTGCCAGCAGCCAGCCAGCGCAAGATACGCAGTATTTT. J is TRBJ2-3 and V is TRBV5-4; D uncertain. The CDR3 has 13 amino acids. Per germline, CDR1 SGHNT and CDR2 YYREEE (reference sequence). V lost 4 bases and J 5 bases, leaving 11 bases between the germline ends.

The table lists this clone with a few counts. The chain has TRBV11-3 and TRBJ2-1; perhaps TRBD1 as D (6 bases). Trimming stripped 8 bases from V and 4 bases from J, with 15 bases between. This CDR3 comprises 14 residues. CDR1 and CDR2 (germline): SGHNT, YENEEA. For the CDR3, the DNA is TGTGCCAGCCCCCAGGGGCGCGGATACAATGAGCAGTTCTTC. Protein sequence: CASPQGRGYNEQFF. Filled out from reference TRBV11-3 and TRBJ2-1, the complete variable domain reads EAGVVQSPRYKIIEKKQPVAFWCNPISGHNTLYWYLQNLGQGPELLIRYENEEAVDDSQLPKDRFSAERLKGVDSTLKIQPAELGDSAVYLCASPQGRGYNEQFFGPGTRLTVL.

The chain recombines TRBV7-9 with TRBJ1-1; D unclear. The CDR3 extends over 15 amino acids. Trimming took 3 bases from V and 0 from J, leaving 11 bases between them. The germline gives CDR1 SEHNR, CDR2 FQNEAQ (reference sequence). The CDR3 nucleotides read TGTGCCAGCAGCTTCATCGGGAATTTGAACACTGAAGCTTTCTTT. It is translated as CASSFIGNLNTEAFF.

This clone appeared a few times. The chain recombines TRBV21-1 with TRBJ2-7; the table's D call, TRBD1, was not checked against the DNA. TRBV21-1 corresponds to a pseudogene. CDR3 size: 14 residues. CDR3 region: CASSSGQGAYEQYF. CDR3 nucleotide sequence: TGTGCCAGCAGCAGCGGACAAGGCGCCTACGAGCAGTACTTC.

This clone has a handful of counts. The genes are TRBV18 and TRBJ2-3, with a weak D call TRBD1 (5 bases). V was clipped by 5 bases and J by 0 bases, with 12 bases between them. The CDR3 contains 15 residues. Germline values: CDR1 KGHSH, CDR2 LQKENI. DNA for the CDR3: TGTGCCAGCTCAACGAGGACACCGAGCACAGATACGCAGTATTTT. Protein: CASSTRTPSTDTQYF.

This clone appeared a few times. This rearrangement joins TRBV7-9 to TRBJ1-2; tentative D call: TRBD1 (5 bases). Germline V lookup: CDR1 SEHNR, CDR2 FQNEAQ (reference sequence). V was clipped by 11 bases and J by 6 bases, with 19 bases between them. This CDR3 comprises 13 residues. CDR3 in amino acids: CAPSQGGIDGYTF. The CDR3 nucleotides are TGTGCCCCTAGTCAGGGAGGTATCGATGGCTACACCTTC.

The V gene is TRBV25-1, the J gene TRBJ1-1; the D gene is possibly TRBD1 (5 bases). Germline CDR1 and CDR2: MGHDK and SYGVNS. CDR3 length: 13 residues. Between the trimmed V and J ends, which lost 4 bases and 1 base, there was a span of 7 bases. The CDR3 DNA sequence: TGTGCCAGCAGTGGAGGACAGAACACTGAAGCTTTCTTT. This sequence encodes CASSGGQNTEAFF.

This sequence joins TRBV5-6 and TRBJ1-2; D uncertain. Germline CDR1 SGHDT, CDR2 YYEEEE. Trimming pared 0 bases from V and 4 bases from J, leaving 10 bases between. The CDR3 has 14 amino acids. The CDR3 DNA reads TGTGCCAGCAGCTTGGTAGGTCTTTCCTATGGCTACACCTTC. As protein: CASSLVGLSYGYTF. The whole variable domain, remainder taken from reference TRBV5-6 and TRBJ1-2, is DAGVTQSPTHLIKTRGQQVTLRCSPKSGHDTVSWYQQALGQGPQFIFQYYEEEERQRGNFPDRFSGHQFPNYSSELNVNALLLGDSALYLCASSLVGLSYGYTFGSGTRLTVV.

V and J are TRBV5-1 and TRBJ1-4; 10 bases are a match to TRBD1. J lost 8 bases, V lost 4 bases, and 8 bases had no gene match. The V gene's germline CDR1 is SGHRS and CDR2 YFSETQ. This CDR3 spans 15 amino acids. This chain's CDR3 is CASSPRTGGDEKLFF. CDR3 coding DNA: TGCGCCAGCAGCCCCAGGACAGGGGGTGACGAAAAACTGTTTTTT.